This T cell receptor beta chain was found in a study of T-cell memory formation after mild COVID-19. TCR alpha and TCR beta cDNA libraries with sample barcodes and UMIs came from 5'RACE using constant-segment primers. TCRdb re-called the 5' RACE reads with MiXCR, one entry per CDR3 protein. This sample has some 46,000 distinct CDR3 sequences, with over 6.5% found just once. Findings of the study overall: Memory from before infection featured some responding clones, which suggests cross-reactive memory joined. The study found balanced CD4/CD8 in clones contracting day 15 to 85 and a CD4+ lean in later expanders. The CD4+ clones that contracted clustered mainly within CM and EM, and the CD8+ clones concentrated in EMRA.

This CDR3 spans 13 amino acids. V shed 6 bases and J shed 3 bases, with 8 bases lying between them. CDR1 and CDR2 from the germline V gene are SGHTA and FQGNSA. This clonotype has a count of ten or more. Its cognate antigen is unknown. This receptor was obtained from an adult who had mild COVID-19 (a few samples of this study predate the infection). Cell type and time point are not known. The gene calls are TRBV7-2 and TRBJ2-2; tentatively, D is TRBD2 (5 bases). Specimen: PBMCs or a T cell subset sorted from them (not recorded which). CDR3 DNA sequence: TGTGCCAGCAGAAAGGGAGACACCGGGGAGCTGTTTTTT. It encodes CASRKGDTGELFF.